These T cell receptor beta chains were read from a single sample in a study of cytomegalovirus exposure and HLA in healthy donors. Measured with immunoSEQ multiplex PCR; TCRdb has only the in-frame clones, and not every one. The repertoire holds 150,000 to 200,000 clones, with around 76% as singletons. The sample was PBMCs. The source of these receptors is a girl aged 5-17 years in good health and CMV-seropositive. Both conserved end residues are trimmed from each CDR3. The D gene is left open where the match is weak.

cdr3_aa j_call d_call v_call
ATLGQSNTEAF TRBJ1-1 TRBD1 TRBV10-3
ASTKGQGGADTQY TRBJ2-3 NA TRBV6-1
ASSIQLGTGELF TRBJ2-2 NA TRBV27
ASSPSGTGTYNGYT TRBJ1-2 TRBD1 TRBV9
ASSLNRGSTYNEQF TRBJ2-1 TRBD1 TRBV27
ASSPQPGQGMVEQY NA TRBD1 TRBV18
ASSPRRTSAYEQY TRBJ2-7 TRBD2 TRBV28
AWSVGGSTDTQY TRBJ2-3 TRBD2 TRBV30
ASSPDRVGNEQF TRBJ2-1 TRBD1 TRBV18
ASSVTGVAHSYNEQF TRBJ2-1 TRBD1 TRBV11-2
ASSIGIGTDESEQY TRBJ2-7 TRBD1 TRBV19
ASRTAGTEDTGELF TRBJ2-2 TRBD1 TRBV19
ASTLGRLDFGYT TRBJ1-2 NA TRBV28
ASYRDTSGNTIY TRBJ1-3 NA TRBV6-5
ASSLERMGPMNTEAF TRBJ1-1 NA TRBV7-8
ASSLVQNYEQY TRBJ2-7 NA TRBV5-1
ASMGQGINNNQPQH TRBJ1-5 TRBD1 TRBV2
ASSSGVGRGNAGELF TRBJ2-2 NA TRBV5-6
ASSWTSRYEQY TRBJ2-7 TRBD2 TRBV6-1
ASSVGVAGATDTRY TRBJ2-3 TRBD2 TRBV9
ASSLQGRTNEKLF TRBJ1-4 NA TRBV5-4
ASSLGLSQETQY TRBJ2-5 NA TRBV11-2
ASSADRGIREQY TRBJ2-7 TRBD1 TRBV6-1
ASSSTLGRGEKLF TRBJ1-4 NA TRBV7-8
ASNRGAVSYNEQF TRBJ2-1 NA TRBV9
ASRGGGGTEAF TRBJ1-1 NA TRBV7-3
ASSLAPSYGYT TRBJ1-2 NA TRBV7-2
ASSGGERAF TRBJ1-1 NA TRBV5-1
ASSAYRGDYGYT TRBJ1-2 TRBD1 TRBV5-4
ASRPLTGSPYEQY TRBJ2-7 NA TRBV6-6
AWYGTPAEGYT TRBJ1-2 NA TRBV30
ASSHQTPYSNQPQH TRBJ1-5 NA TRBV28
ASSRGLAGVGDTQY TRBJ2-3 TRBD2 TRBV19
ASSDPGQEAF TRBJ1-1 NA TRBV6-4
ASSDGSTDTQY TRBJ2-3 NA TRBV28
ASSSSMRGLFMNTEAF TRBJ1-1 NA TRBV7-8
ASSLFGLAGGNHNEQF TRBJ2-1 TRBD2 TRBV5-6
ASSWSPGTDTEAF TRBJ1-1 TRBD1 TRBV28
ASSYSREGGGYT TRBJ1-2 NA TRBV6-5
ASRQLAGGLFPSADTQY TRBJ2-3 TRBD2 TRBV27
ASSLESVYGYT TRBJ1-2 NA TRBV5-1
ASSQIFKSVRGSQPQH TRBJ1-5 NA TRBV23-1
ASSQEVRSRIDTQY TRBJ2-3 NA TRBV4-1
ASSASGTSSDTQY TRBJ2-3 TRBD2 TRBV7-2
ASSLGQGYGYT TRBJ1-2 NA TRBV27
ASSLAGANYGYT TRBJ1-2 NA TRBV7-9
ASSLLAGGPKDTQY TRBJ2-3 TRBD2 TRBV7-8
ASSELSSGNTIY TRBJ1-3 NA TRBV28
ASKKSVEGYT TRBJ1-2 NA TRBV2
ASSLTGQGFSEQY TRBJ2-7 TRBD1 TRBV7-3
ASSPRTGGFNYGYT TRBJ1-2 TRBD1 TRBV19
ATSRGDRGNQPQH TRBJ1-5 TRBD1 TRBV15
ASSLAASGGTYNEQF TRBJ2-1 TRBD2 TRBV7-2
ASSQSLAGGLYEQY TRBJ2-7 TRBD2 TRBV4-3